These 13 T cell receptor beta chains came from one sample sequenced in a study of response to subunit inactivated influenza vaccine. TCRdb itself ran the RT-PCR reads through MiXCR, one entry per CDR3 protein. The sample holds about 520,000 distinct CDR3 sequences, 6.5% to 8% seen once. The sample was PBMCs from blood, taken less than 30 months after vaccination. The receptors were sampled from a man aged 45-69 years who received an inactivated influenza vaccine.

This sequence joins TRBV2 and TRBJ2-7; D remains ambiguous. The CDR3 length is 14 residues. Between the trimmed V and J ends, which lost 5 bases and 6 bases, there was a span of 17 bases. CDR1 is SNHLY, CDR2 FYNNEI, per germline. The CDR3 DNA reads TGTGCCAGCAGTAGTAAGCTATCTACGGGCGAGCAGTACTTC. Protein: CASSSKLSTGEQYF.

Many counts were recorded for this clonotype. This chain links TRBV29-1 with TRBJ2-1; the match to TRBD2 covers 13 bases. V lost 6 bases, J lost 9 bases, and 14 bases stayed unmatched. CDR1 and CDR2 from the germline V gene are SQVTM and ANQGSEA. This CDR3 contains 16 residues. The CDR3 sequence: CSVGVGLAGNQGEQFF. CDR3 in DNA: TGCAGCGTAGGCGTGGGACTAGCGGGGAACCAAGGTGAGCAGTTCTTC.

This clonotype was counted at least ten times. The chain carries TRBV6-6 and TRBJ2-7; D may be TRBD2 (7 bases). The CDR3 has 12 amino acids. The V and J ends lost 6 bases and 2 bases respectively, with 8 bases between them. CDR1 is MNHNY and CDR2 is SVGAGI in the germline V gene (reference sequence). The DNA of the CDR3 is TGTGCCAGCAGAGGGGGGGCCTACGAGCAGTACTTC. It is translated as CASRGGAYEQYF.

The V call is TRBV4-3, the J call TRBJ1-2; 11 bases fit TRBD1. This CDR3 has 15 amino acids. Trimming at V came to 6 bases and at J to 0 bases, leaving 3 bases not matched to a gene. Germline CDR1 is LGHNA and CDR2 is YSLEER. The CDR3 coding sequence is TGCGCCAGCAGGAGGACAGGGGGCACTAACTATGGCTACACCTTC. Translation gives CASRRTGGTNYGYTF.

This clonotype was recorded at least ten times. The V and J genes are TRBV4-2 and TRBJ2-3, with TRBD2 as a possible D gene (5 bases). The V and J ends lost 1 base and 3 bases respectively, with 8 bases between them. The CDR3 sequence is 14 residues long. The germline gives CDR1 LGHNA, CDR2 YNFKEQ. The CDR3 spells CASSQGGETDTQYF. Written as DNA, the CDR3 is TGTGCCAGCAGCCAAGGGGGAGAAACAGATACGCAGTATTTT.

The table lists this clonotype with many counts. The CDR3: CASSLDNSGANVLTF. Written as DNA, the CDR3 is TGCGCCAGCAGCTTGGACAACTCTGGGGCCAACGTCCTGACTTTC. The rearrangement links TRBV5-1 to TRBJ2-6; D remains ambiguous. V was trimmed by 0 bases and J by 0 bases, leaving 4 bases between them. This CDR3 spans 15 amino acids. The germline V gene encodes CDR1 SGHRS and CDR2 YFSETQ.

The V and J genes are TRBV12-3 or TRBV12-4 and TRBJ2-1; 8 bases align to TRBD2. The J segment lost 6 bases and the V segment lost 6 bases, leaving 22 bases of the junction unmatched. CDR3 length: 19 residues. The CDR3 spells CASRPREGGFSGNRNEQFF. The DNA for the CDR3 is TGTGCCAGCAGGCCTCGGGAAGGGGGATTTAGCGGGAACCGCAATGAGCAGTTCTTC.

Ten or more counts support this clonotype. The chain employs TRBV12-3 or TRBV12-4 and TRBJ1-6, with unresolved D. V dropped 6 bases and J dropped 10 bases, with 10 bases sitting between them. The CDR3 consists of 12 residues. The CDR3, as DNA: TGTGCCAGCAGCATGGGTGGCTCACCCCTCCACTTT. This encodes CASSMGGSPLHF.

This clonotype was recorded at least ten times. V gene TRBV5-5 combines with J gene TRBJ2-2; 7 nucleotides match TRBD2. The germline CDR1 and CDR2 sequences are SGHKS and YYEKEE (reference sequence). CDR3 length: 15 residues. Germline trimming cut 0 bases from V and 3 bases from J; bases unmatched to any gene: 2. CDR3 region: CASSLASGDTGELFF. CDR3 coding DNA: TGTGCCAGCAGCTTGGCAAGCGGGGACACCGGGGAGCTGTTTTTT.

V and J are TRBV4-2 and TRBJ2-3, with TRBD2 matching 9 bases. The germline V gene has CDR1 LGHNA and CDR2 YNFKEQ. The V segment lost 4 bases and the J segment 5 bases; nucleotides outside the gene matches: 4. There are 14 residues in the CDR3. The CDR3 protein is CASSPGTSLDTQYF. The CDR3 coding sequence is TGTGCCAGCAGCCCCGGGACTAGCTTAGATACGCAGTATTTT.

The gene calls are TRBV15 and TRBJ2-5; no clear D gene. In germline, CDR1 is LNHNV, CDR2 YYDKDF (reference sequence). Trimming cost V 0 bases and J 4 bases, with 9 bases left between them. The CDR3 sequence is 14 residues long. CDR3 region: CATSRDPRGETQYF. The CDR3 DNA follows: TGTGCCACCAGCAGAGATCCCCGAGGAGAGACCCAGTACTTC.

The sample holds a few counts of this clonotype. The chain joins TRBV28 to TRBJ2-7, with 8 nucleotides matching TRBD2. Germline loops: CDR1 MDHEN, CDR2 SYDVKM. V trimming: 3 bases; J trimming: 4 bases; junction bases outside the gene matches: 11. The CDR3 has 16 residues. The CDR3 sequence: CASSFGLRAGAYEQYF. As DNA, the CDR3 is TGTGCCAGCAGTTTTGGTCTACGAGCGGGAGCGTACGAGCAGTACTTC.

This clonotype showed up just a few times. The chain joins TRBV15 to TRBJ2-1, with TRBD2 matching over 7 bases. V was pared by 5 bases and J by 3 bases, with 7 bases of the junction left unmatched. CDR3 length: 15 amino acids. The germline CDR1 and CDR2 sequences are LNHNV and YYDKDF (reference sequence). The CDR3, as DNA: TGTGCCACCAGCTCTTTCGGGGGGTACTACAATGAGCAGTTCTTC. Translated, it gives CATSSFGGYYNEQFF.